These 18 T cell receptor beta chains originate from one sample sequenced in a study of blood T cell repertoires in COVID-19. The protocol was immunoSEQ multiplex PCR, while the TCRdb copy is restricted to in-frame clones and leaves out a portion. This table has roughly 430,000 clones, around nine tenths appearing once. The material sequenced was PBMCs or T cells enriched from blood (not recorded which). The source is a woman aged 18-29 years who had been exposed to COVID-19.

The V gene is TRBV5-4, the J gene TRBJ2-5; possibly TRBD2 for D (5 bases). CDR3 size: 13 residues. Per germline, CDR1 SGHNT and CDR2 YYREEE (reference sequence). Trimming removed 4 bases at V and 5 bases at J, with 12 bases between. This chain's CDR3 is CASSALAPETQYF. In nucleotides, the CDR3 is TGTGCCAGCAGCGCCCTAGCTCCGGAGACCCAGTACTTC.

The rearrangement links TRBV6-5 to TRBJ2-7; 7 bases are shared with TRBD1. Germline loops: CDR1 MNHEY, CDR2 SVGAGI. Unmatched junction bases numbered 4, after V lost 5 bases and J lost 3 bases. This CDR3 has 13 amino acids. This CDR3 reads CASSTGAYYEQYF. The CDR3 bases are TGTGCCAGCAGTACAGGGGCTTACTACGAGCAGTACTTC.

The chain recombines TRBV5-6 with TRBJ2-1, with 7 bases fitting TRBD1. The CDR3 totals 13 residues. CDR1 and CDR2 from the germline V gene are SGHDT and YYEEEE. V lost 7 bases and J lost 3; bases outside the gene matches: 4. In DNA, the CDR3 is TGTGCCAGCGGCCCAGGGGGCTACAATGAGCAGTTCTTC. This translates into CASGPGGYNEQFF.

A remark on this clone: This CDR3 is also generated by other DNA sequences in the sample. The chain carries TRBV5-1 and TRBJ2-7; 8 nucleotides match TRBD1. The CDR3 covers 14 residues. J was trimmed by 3 bases and V by 3 bases; bases with no gene match: 5. The germline V gene encodes CDR1 SGHRS and CDR2 YFSETQ. Written as DNA, the CDR3 is TGCGCCAGCAGCTCCGGACAGGGTGGCTACGAGCAGTACTTC. Its translation is CASSSGQGGYEQYF.

The chain links TRBV29-1 to TRBJ2-1; 8 nucleotides line up with TRBD1. Germline assignment: CDR1 SQVTM and CDR2 ANQGSEA. The CDR3 length is 14 residues. Losses at the gene ends were 4 bases for V and 8 bases for J; bases not matched to a gene: 10. The CDR3 protein is CSVVKGTGADEQFF. DNA of the CDR3: TGCAGCGTTGTAAAAGGGACAGGTGCGGATGAGCAGTTCTTC.

The chain employs TRBV19 and TRBJ2-1; the match to TRBD2 covers 14 bases. After removal of 0 bases from V and 2 bases from J, the junction contained 12 bases not matched to a gene. The germline CDR1 and CDR2 sequences are LNHDA and SQIVND (reference sequence). CDR3 size: 21 residues. The CDR3 loop reads CASSIDDWLWTSGGPYNEQFF. CDR3 nucleotide sequence: TGTGCCAGTAGTATAGATGATTGGCTATGGACTAGCGGGGGGCCCTACAATGAGCAGTTCTTC.

The chain joins TRBV11-2 to TRBJ1-1; D unclear. V was clipped by 5 bases and J by 2 bases, with 15 bases between them. Germline assignment: CDR1 SGHAT and CDR2 FQNNGV. The CDR3 is 15 amino acids. The CDR3 sequence is CASSPTPRVNTEAFF. The CDR3 region has the DNA TGTGCCAGCAGCCCCACCCCCCGGGTTAACACTGAAGCTTTCTTT.

V is TRBV5-1 and J is TRBJ1-1; D may be TRBD1 (5 bases). CDR1 and CDR2 from the germline V gene are SGHRS and YFSETQ. V was clipped by 0 bases and J by 3 bases, with 12 bases between them. This CDR3 contains 15 residues. Here the CDR3 DNA reads TGCGCCAGCAGCTTGGAGGGCGGGACTTACACTGAAGCTTTCTTT. Translating gives CASSLEGGTYTEAFF.

In regard to this clone: Compared with germline, one end of the junction differs, possibly owing to a read error. The rearrangement joins TRBV6-5 to TRBJ1-4, with a tentative D call TRBD1 (5 bases). The CDR3 totals 15 residues. Looked up from germline, CDR1 is MNHEY and CDR2 is SVGAGI. CDR3 sequence: CVSSSPGGTNEKLFF. In nucleotides, the CDR3 is TGTGTCAGCAGTTCCCCCGGGGGGACTAATGAAAAACTGTTTTTT.

V and J are TRBV7-2 and TRBJ1-6; no reliable D call. The CDR3 runs to 12 residues. V lost 4 bases to trimming and J lost 14 bases, with 12 bases between them. Germline V gives CDR1 SGHTA, CDR2 FQGNSA. The CDR3 DNA is TGTGCCAGCAGCTCCGAGAGGAGGGCCCTCCACTTT. It is translated as CASSSERRALHF.

About this clone: Additional DNA sequences in this sample encode the identical CDR3. V is TRBV18 and J is TRBJ2-5; no clear D. The V end was cut by 3 bases, the J end by 3 bases, with 8 bases between. This CDR3 spans 13 amino acids. Germline V lookup: CDR1 KGHSH, CDR2 LQKENI. CDR3 sequence (DNA): TGTGCCAGCTCACCCGGCCTAGAAGAGACCCAGTACTTC. It is translated as CASSPGLEETQYF.

This chain links TRBV5-6 with TRBJ2-1, with D perhaps matching TRBD2 (6 bases). Looked up from germline, CDR1 is SGHDT and CDR2 is YYEEEE. There are 16 residues in the CDR3. Between the trimmed V and J ends, which lost 6 bases and 6 bases, there was a span of 22 bases. The CDR3 DNA follows: TGTGCCAGCATCCCTCCGGGACTGGGAACTCCCAATGAGCAGTTCTTC. Translated: CASIPPGLGTPNEQFF.

The V gene is TRBV4-2, the J gene TRBJ2-1; TRBD2 might be the D (6 bases). The V and J ends lost 4 bases and 6 bases respectively, with 19 bases between them. Germline lookup yields CDR1 LGHNA and CDR2 YNFKEQ. The CDR3 is 16 residues long. CDR3 nucleotides: TGTGCCAGCAGCCGGGAGGCGAGGCCCCCCCTCAATGAGCAGTTCTTC. This sequence encodes CASSREARPPLNEQFF.

The J gene is TRBJ2-1, the V gene TRBV10-3; 7 nucleotides match TRBD2. The ends lost 0 bases at V and 2 bases at J; junction bases unmatched: 4. The CDR3 has 16 amino acids. The germline gives CDR1 ENHRY, CDR2 SYGVKD. CDR3 region: CAISESTSAAYNEQFF. The CDR3 DNA reads as TGTGCCATCAGTGAGTCCACTAGCGCGGCCTACAATGAGCAGTTCTTC.

The J gene is TRBJ1-6, the V gene TRBV6-1, with D possibly TRBD1 on 6 matching bases. V was cut by 1 base and J by 8 bases, with 24 bases left in between. Germline V gene sequence: CDR1 MNHNS, CDR2 SASEGT. This CDR3 is 19 amino acids long. The CDR3 region is CASSEVGQLIRGYYSPLHF. In DNA form, the CDR3 reads TGTGCCAGCAGTGAAGTCGGGCAGCTGATTAGGGGGTATTATTCACCCCTCCACTTT.

This clone was seen once. The CDR3, as DNA: TGTGCCAGCAGCTTAGTTCGCGGGAGGGCTGGCACAGATACGCAGTATTTT. The encoded protein is CASSLVRGRAGTDTQYF. The rearrangement joins TRBV7-2 to TRBJ2-3, with 9 bases aligning to TRBD2. After removal of 1 base from V and 1 base from J, the junction contained 6 bases not matched to a gene. Germline lookup yields CDR1 SGHTA and CDR2 FQGNSA. The CDR3 is 17 amino acids.

The rearrangement uses TRBV5-6 and TRBJ2-2; 10 nucleotides agree with TRBD1. The junction had 6 bases not matched to a gene; V was cut back by 4 bases and J by 0 bases. Germline CDR1 SGHDT, CDR2 YYEEEE. The CDR3 extends over 17 amino acids. The DNA for the CDR3 is TGTGCCAGCAGCCCGGGGACAGGGGCCCCGAACACCGGGGAGCTGTTTTTT. This gives the protein CASSPGTGAPNTGELFF.

The J gene is TRBJ1-1, the V gene TRBV27, with D perhaps TRBD1 (5 bases). Trimming removed 10 bases from V and 2 bases from J, with 17 bases in between. CDR3 length: 14 residues. CDR1 is MNHEY and CDR2 is SMNVEV in the germline V gene (reference sequence). In DNA form, the CDR3 reads TGTGCCATTAAGGGGACTGGCCCTAACACTGAAGCTTTCTTT. Translated: CAIKGTGPNTEAFF.